Listed below are T cell receptor beta chains from one sample, sequenced in a study of cytomegalovirus exposure and HLA in healthy donors. This table comes from immunoSEQ multiplex PCR, and its TCRdb copy is limited to in-frame clones, with some not included. This table holds just over 80,000 clones. The sequenced material came from PBMCs. The source is a woman in her thirties in good health and CMV-seronegative. Each CDR3 is given with its conserved first and last residue. A D gene is named only where the DNA matches it firmly.

TRBV19	.	TRBJ1-5	13	CASSIRGNQPQHF	TGTGCCAGTAGTATCCGAGGGAATCAGCCCCAGCATTTT
TRBV25-1	TRBD2	TRBJ2-7	15	CASSDRTSGRFEQYF	TGTGCCAGCAGTGATCGGACTAGCGGGAGGTTCGAGCAGTACTTC
TRBV30	.	TRBJ1-3	12	CAWSLSGNTIYF	TGTGCCTGGAGTCTCAGTGGAAACACCATATATTTT
TRBV19	.	TRBJ1-1	14	CASSMGQAKTEAFF	TGTGCCAGTAGTATGGGGCAGGCTAAGACTGAAGCTTTCTTT
TRBV2	TRBD1	TRBJ1-6	14	CASGTGAVNSPLHF	TGTGCCAGCGGGACAGGGGCGGTTAATTCACCCCTCCACTTT
TRBV10-2	.	TRBJ1-5	13	CASNSGLNQPQHF	TGCGCCAGCAACAGTGGGCTCAATCAGCCCCAGCATTTT
TRBV7-9	.	TRBJ1-1	14	CASSTGQLNTEAFF	TGTGCCAGCAGCACCGGACAGTTGAACACTGAAGCTTTCTTT
TRBV5-1	.	TRBJ1-1	16	CASRKQSELPNTEAFF	TGCGCCAGCAGGAAGCAAAGTGAGTTGCCGAACACTGAAGCTTTCTTT
TRBV12-5	TRBD2	TRBJ2-2	15	CASGLGLANTGELFF	TGTGCTAGTGGTTTGGGACTAGCTAACACCGGGGAGCTGTTTTTT
TRBV5-1	TRBD1	TRBJ2-7	14	CASSLEGQGYEQYF	TGCGCCAGCAGCTTGGAGGGACAGGGATACGAGCAGTACTTC
TRBV19	TRBD1	TRBJ1-5	16	CASSIPGQFPEQPQHF	TGTGCCAGTAGTATCCCGGGACAGTTTCCCGAACAGCCCCAGCATTTT
TRBV18	.	TRBJ2-6	18	CASSPRASRGTGANVLTF	TGTGCCAGCTCACCCCGGGCCTCCAGAGGGACTGGGGCCAACGTCCTGACTTTC
TRBV11-2	.	TRBJ1-5	12	CASSLPGGTQHF	TGTGCCAGCAGCCTCCCAGGAGGGACCCAGCATTTT
TRBV2	.	TRBJ2-7	11	CASSEISPTYF	TGTGCCAGCAGTGAAATCTCTCCTACGTACTTC
TRBV29-1	.	TRBJ1-2	13	CSVEDGQNYGYTF	TGCAGCGTTGAAGATGGACAGAACTATGGCTACACCTTC
TRBV18	.	TRBJ1-6	15	CASSPGGTYNSPLHF	TGTGCCAGCTCACCGGGGGGGACCTATAATTCACCCCTCCACTTT
TRBV9	.	TRBJ2-2	15	CASSADSWNTGELFF	TGTGCCAGCAGCGCGGACAGCTGGAACACCGGGGAGCTGTTTTTT
TRBV27	TRBD1	TRBJ2-7	13	CASSQGQLYEQYF	TGTGCCAGCAGCCAGGGACAGTTATACGAGCAGTACTTC
TRBV4-1	.	TRBJ1-5	13	CASSQVLDRPQHF	TGCGCCAGCAGCCAAGTACTTGATCGGCCCCAGCATTTT
TRBV7-2	.	TRBJ1-1	14	CASSHGTLNTEAFF	TGTGCCAGCAGCCACGGGACATTGAACACTGAAGCTTTCTTT
TRBV5-6	.	TRBJ1-2	13	CASSPWGVDGYTF	TGTGCCAGCAGCCCATGGGGGGTTGATGGCTACACCTTC
TRBV10-1	.	TRBJ1-1	13	CASSESIAGAAFF	TGCGCCAGCAGTGAGTCGATAGCGGGGGCGGCTTTCTTT
TRBV19	.	TRBJ2-2	15	CASSIQGGRSGELFF	TGTGCCAGTAGTATTCAAGGGGGTCGGAGCGGGGAGCTGTTTTTT
TRBV10-3	TRBD1	TRBJ1-1	16	CAISESLGTGNTEAFF	TGTGCCATCAGTGAGTCTTTGGGGACAGGGAACACTGAAGCTTTCTTT
TRBV5-1	.	TRBJ2-2	15	CASSFGGLNTGELFF	TGCGCCAGCAGCTTCGGGGGACTTAACACCGGGGAGCTGTTTTTT
TRBV5-6	TRBD2	TRBJ2-7	15	CASSPGLAATYEQSF	TGTGCCAGCAGCCCAGGACTAGCTGCCACCTACGAGCAGTCCTTC
TRBV30	.	TRBJ1-3	13	CAWSRVAGNTIYF	TGTGCCTGGAGTAGAGTTGCTGGAAACACCATATATTTT
TRBV5-1	TRBD2	TRBJ2-2	17	CASSLAAGGQVGGELFF	TGCGCCAGCAGCTTGGCGGCGGGAGGGCAAGTTGGCGGGGAGCTGTTTTTT
TRBV30	.	TRBJ2-7	11	CAWSLGGEQYF	TGTGCCTGGAGTCTTGGGGGGGAGCAGTACTTC
TRBV19	.	TRBJ1-4	13	CASRSGINEKLFF	TGTGCCAGTAGGTCAGGGATTAATGAAAAACTGTTTTTT
TRBV4-1	.	TRBJ2-3	15	CASSPGPGLADTQYF	TGCGCCAGCAGCCCAGGGCCAGGGCTGGCAGATACGCAGTATTTT
TRBV27	.	TRBJ2-5	16	CASSPLTDKYQETQYF	TGTGCCAGCAGTCCCCTTACTGACAAGTACCAAGAGACCCAGTACTTC
TRBV7-6	TRBD2	TRBJ2-5	13	CASSLVGGETQYF	TGTGCCAGCAGCTTAGTGGGGGGGGAGACCCAGTACTTC
TRBV27	TRBD2	TRBJ2-7	15	CASSSRGGNTYEQYF	TGTGCCAGCAGTTCAAGGGGAGGGAACACCTACGAGCAGTACTTC
TRBV14	.	TRBJ2-1	15	CASSPLAGPYNEQFF	TGTGCCAGCAGCCCCCTGGCGGGACCCTACAATGAGCAGTTCTTC
TRBV5-1	.	TRBJ1-2	15	CASSLGQNTNYGYTF	TGCGCCAGCAGCCTCGGACAGAATACTAACTATGGCTACACCTTC
TRBV29-1	.	TRBJ2-1	14	CSVGGTSSYNEQFF	TGCAGCGTTGGAGGGACTTCCTCCTACAATGAGCAGTTCTTC
TRBV2	TRBD1	TRBJ1-1	16	CASTVPGQGSREVAFF	TGTGCCAGCACCGTTCCGGGACAGGGGTCTCGTGAGGTAGCTTTCTTT
TRBV5-1	.	TRBJ1-1	16	CASSLARSIGDTEAFF	TGCGCCAGCAGCTTGGCCCGAAGTATAGGAGACACTGAAGCTTTCTTT
TRBV5-1	.	TRBJ1-1	11	CAGQLWAEAFF	TGCGCCGGACAGCTTTGGGCTGAAGCTTTCTTT
TRBV29-1	.	TRBJ1-2	12	CSVVGVDYGYTF	TGCAGCGTTGTCGGGGTGGACTATGGCTACACCTTC
TRBV5-1	TRBD2	TRBJ2-1	15	CASSDGTSGYNEQFF	TGCGCCAGCAGCGACGGGACTAGCGGCTACAATGAGCAGTTCTTC
TRBV11-2	.	TRBJ2-7	12	CASSLASAVQYF	TGTGCCAGCAGCTTAGCAAGTGCGGTGCAGTACTTC